This TCR beta chain was retrieved from a study of T-cell memory formation after mild COVID-19. Study information: Largely, TCR clusters stayed within a single donor.

Per the germline V gene, CDR1 is MNHNY and CDR2 is SVGAGI (reference sequence). V shed 6 bases, J shed 13 bases, and the junction held 7 bases outside the gene matches. The CDR3 totals 12 residues. Whole-study findings and limits: Largely, contracting CD4+ clones fell within CM and EM, and contracting CD8+ clones within EMRA. The study detected some responding clones in pre-infection memory, suggesting cross-reactive memory joined.

Barcoded TCR alpha and TCR beta cDNA libraries with UMIs came from 5'RACE using constant-segment primers. TCRdb recomputed calls from the 5' RACE reads with MiXCR, one row per CDR3 protein. In the table there are about 240,000 distinct CDR3 sequences, 9.4% of which are singletons. Remarks on this clonotype: The antigen is not known.

This sequence originates from a man in his late teens or twenties who had mild COVID-19 (a few samples of this study predate the infection). Cell type and time point are not known. V is TRBV6-6 and J is TRBJ2-4; 9 nucleotides match TRBD1. Sequenced sample: PBMCs or a T cell subset sorted from them (not recorded which). CDR3 in DNA: TGTGCCAGCAGATTACAGGGGGCGCGGCAGTACTTC. Translated: CASRLQGARQYF.